The clone carrying this T cell receptor (beta chain) was detected only a few times. Its matching antigen is unknown. The data were obtained in a study of early T cells in non-severe SARS-CoV-2 infection. On the study more broadly: From unsorted whole blood, bulk RNA was sequenced, and the chains remained unpaired.

TCRdb reanalysed the 5' RACE reads using MiXCR and keeps one entry per CDR3 protein. The sample includes over 95,000 distinct CDR3 sequences, roughly 17% of them seen just once. General study findings and limits: Database matching using VDJdb favored anti-spike CD8 responses, with private and CD4 specificities left missing.

This CDR3 has 17 amino acids. CDR1 is SNHLY, CDR2 FYNNEI, per germline. V dropped 0 bases and J dropped 2; count of bases not matched to a gene: 6. This chain links TRBV2 with TRBJ2-7, with 11 positions matching TRBD2. Specimen: whole blood. The clonotype comes from an adult who was a healthcare worker with PCR-confirmed SARS-CoV-2 infection or an uninfected control (not recorded which). CDR3: CASSEAMGLAAPYEQYF. The CDR3 region has the DNA TGTGCCAGCAGTGAAGCCATGGGACTAGCGGCTCCCTACGAGCAGTACTTC. The full variable domain, with the rest looked up from reference TRBV2 and TRBJ2-7, is EPEVTQTPSHQVTQMGQEVILRCVPISNHLYFYWYRQILGQKVEFLVSFYNNEISEKSEIFDDQFSVERPDGSNFTLKIRSTKLEDSAMYFCASSEAMGLAAPYEQYFGPGTRLTVT.